This T cell receptor (beta chain) was recovered during a study of early T cells in non-severe SARS-CoV-2 infection. TCRdb redid the calling of the 5' RACE reads with MiXCR, one entry per CDR3 protein. The data show tens of thousands of distinct CDR3 sequences, with roughly 21% seen just once and approximately 15% held by the top ten. The table lists this clonotype with a few counts. Germline CDR1 reads SGHRS; CDR2 reads YFSETQ. The CDR3 length is 15 residues. After removal of 5 bases from V and 1 base from J, the junction contained 5 bases not matched to a gene. Source: whole blood, taken at baseline. This rearrangement joins TRBV5-1 to TRBJ2-5, with 10 positions matching TRBD1. This TCR was sampled from an adult who was a healthcare worker with PCR-confirmed SARS-CoV-2 infection or an uninfected control (not recorded which). CDR3 amino acids: CASSLGTGVQETQYF. CDR3 DNA: TGCGCCAGCAGTCTAGGGACAGGGGTCCAAGAGACCCAGTACTTC.